Here is one T cell receptor (beta chain) with its context. Its antigen remains unknown. These data are taken from a study of cytotoxic CD8 clonotypes in ibrutinib-treated CLL. Study summary: Each sample contained, on average, under 270,000 productive templates and 75,000 to 100,000 productive rearrangements. Study outcomes and limitations: Whereas clonality rose at ibrutinib response, it declined toward baseline at progression.

Library input was about 1.8 micrograms of DNA from cryopreserved PBMCs. Depths of 1 in 200,000 to 1 in 1 million T cells were the sequencing target. TCRdb's copy holds only in-frame clones and misses some; the assay was immunoSEQ multiplex PCR. The table has about 8,600 clones, 60% to 80% seen once; the top ten hold around 37%. Germline CDR1 reads GTSNPN; CDR2 reads SVGIG (reference sequence). This CDR3 has 14 amino acids. The sequencing here drew on PBMCs, taken before ibrutinib treatment. This TCR was sampled from a human donor with chronic lymphocytic leukemia. This rearrangement joins TRBV30 to TRBJ2-2; tentatively, D is TRBD1 (5 bases). The CDR3 bases are TGTGCTCAGACGAGCAGGGTGGGCACCGGGGAGCTGTTTTTT. Translating it yields CAQTSRVGTGELFF.